Listed below are T cell receptor beta chains from one sample, sequenced in a study of PD-1 blockade in classical Hodgkin lymphoma. Method: immunoSEQ multiplex PCR; TCRdb's copy keeps in-frame clones and lacks some. The data show around 100,000 clones, with roughly 90% seen just once and under 7.5% held by the top ten. The specimen was peripheral blood mononuclear cells (PBMCs), collected before the second cycle of nivolumab. Receptor source: a human donor with classical Hodgkin lymphoma. CDR3s include the opening cysteine and the closing phenylalanine or tryptophan. D genes are given only for firm matches. Some rows mark clone size as missing; the rest say once, few, many or name a class of expanded clone.

cdr3_aa: CASSFGTPTYEQYF
cdr3_nt: TGCGCCAGCAGCTTTGGCACACCAACCTACGAGCAGTACTTC
clone_size: -
v_call: TRBV5-1
d_call: -
j_call: TRBJ2-7

cdr3_aa: CASTDRQATDTQYF
cdr3_nt: TGCGCCAGCACCGACCGACAGGCCACAGATACGCAGTATTTT
clone_size: -
v_call: TRBV5-1
d_call: -
j_call: TRBJ2-3

cdr3_aa: CASSFPQKSTEAFF
cdr3_nt: TGTGCCAGCAGTTTCCCCCAAAAGAGCACTGAAGCTTTCTTT
clone_size: -
v_call: TRBV28
d_call: -
j_call: TRBJ1-1

cdr3_aa: CASSQGPATLNTEAFF
cdr3_nt: TGCGCCAGCAGCCAGGGGCCGGCCACTTTGAACACTGAAGCTTTCTTT
clone_size: -
v_call: TRBV5-1
d_call: -
j_call: TRBJ1-1

cdr3_aa: CAWSRLFNSPLHF
cdr3_nt: TGTGCCTGGAGTAGGCTGTTTAATTCACCCCTCCACTTT
clone_size: -
v_call: TRBV30
d_call: -
j_call: TRBJ1-6

cdr3_aa: CASSLATDTQYF
cdr3_nt: TGTGCCAGCAGCTTAGCCACAGATACGCAGTATTTT
clone_size: -
v_call: TRBV11-3
d_call: -
j_call: TRBJ2-3

cdr3_aa: CASSIGNTEAFF
cdr3_nt: TGTGCCAGTAGTATAGGGAACACTGAAGCTTTCTTT
clone_size: -
v_call: TRBV19
d_call: -
j_call: TRBJ1-1

cdr3_aa: CASSHSRVGSYEQYF
cdr3_nt: TGTGCCAGCAGTCATTCCAGGGTAGGATCCTACGAGCAGTACTTC
clone_size: once
v_call: TRBV6-1
d_call: -
j_call: TRBJ2-7

cdr3_aa: CASSPWRGVANEQFF
cdr3_nt: TGTGCCAGCAGCCCATGGAGGGGCGTAGCCAATGAGCAGTTCTTC
clone_size: -
v_call: TRBV7-7
d_call: -
j_call: TRBJ2-1

cdr3_aa: CASGLESGDYEQYF
cdr3_nt: TGTGCCAGCGGTCTGGAGAGCGGGGACTACGAGCAGTACTTC
clone_size: -
v_call: TRBV6-4
d_call: TRBD2
j_call: TRBJ2-7

cdr3_aa: CASSQFARPSTNEKLFF
cdr3_nt: TGTGCCAGCAGCCAATTTGCCAGGCCCTCAACTAATGAAAAACTGTTTTTT
clone_size: -
v_call: TRBV14
d_call: -
j_call: TRBJ1-4

cdr3_aa: CSVQGALQGSITETQYF
cdr3_nt: TGCAGCGTCCAAGGAGCTCTTCAGGGGTCAATTACGGAGACCCAGTACTTC
clone_size: -
v_call: TRBV29-1
d_call: -
j_call: TRBJ2-5

cdr3_aa: CASSDVFAGNSPLHF
cdr3_nt: TGTGCCAGCAGTGATGTGTTTGCGGGGAATTCACCCCTCCACTTT
clone_size: -
v_call: TRBV2
d_call: -
j_call: TRBJ1-6

cdr3_aa: CASSDSAAYNEQFF
cdr3_nt: TGTGCCAGCAGTGACTCTGCAGCCTACAATGAGCAGTTCTTC
clone_size: -
v_call: TRBV6-4
d_call: -
j_call: TRBJ2-1

cdr3_aa: CASSSIQGAYGYTF
cdr3_nt: TGTGCCAGCAGTTCAATACAGGGGGCCTATGGCTACACCTTC
clone_size: -
v_call: TRBV28
d_call: TRBD1
j_call: TRBJ1-2

cdr3_aa: CASSLLAGGETQYF
cdr3_nt: TGTGCCAGCAGTCTCTTAGCGGGGGGGGAGACCCAGTACTTC
clone_size: -
v_call: TRBV28
d_call: TRBD2
j_call: TRBJ2-5

cdr3_aa: CASSLSAGGENIQYF
cdr3_nt: TGTGCCAGCAGTTTATCGGCGGGGGGCGAAAACATTCAGTACTTC
clone_size: few
v_call: TRBV27
d_call: TRBD2
j_call: TRBJ2-4

cdr3_aa: CASSRAGLEEQETQYF
cdr3_nt: TGTGCCAGCAGCCGGGCCGGACTAGAGGAGCAAGAGACCCAGTACTTC
clone_size: -
v_call: TRBV7-9
d_call: TRBD2
j_call: TRBJ2-5

cdr3_aa: CASSSGGASSYEQYF
cdr3_nt: TGTGCCAGCAGCTCGGGCGGGGCGAGCTCCTACGAGCAGTACTTC
clone_size: -
v_call: TRBV5-8
d_call: -
j_call: TRBJ2-7

cdr3_aa: CASSLVMTEAFF
cdr3_nt: TGTGCCAGCAGCTTAGTAATGACTGAAGCTTTCTTT
clone_size: -
v_call: TRBV7-2
d_call: -
j_call: TRBJ1-1

cdr3_aa: CASSPTGTVDNEQFF
cdr3_nt: TGTGCCAGCAGCCCCACCGGGACAGTCGATAATGAGCAGTTCTTC
clone_size: -
v_call: TRBV11-2
d_call: TRBD1
j_call: TRBJ2-1

cdr3_aa: CAISAGSDTNSPLHF
cdr3_nt: TGTGCCATCAGTGCCGGCTCCGATACTAATTCACCCCTCCACTTT
clone_size: -
v_call: TRBV10-3
d_call: -
j_call: TRBJ1-6

cdr3_aa: CASSLLTGTDTQYF
cdr3_nt: TGTGCCAGCAGTTTATTAACAGGCACAGATACGCAGTATTTT
clone_size: few
v_call: TRBV28
d_call: -
j_call: TRBJ2-3

cdr3_aa: CASKGDRGYNEQFF
cdr3_nt: TGTGCCAGCAAGGGGGACAGGGGTTACAATGAGCAGTTCTTC
clone_size: -
v_call: TRBV6-6
d_call: TRBD1
j_call: TRBJ2-1

cdr3_aa: CASSYSSGTGDGYTF
cdr3_nt: TGTGCCAGCAGTTACTCGAGTGGGACAGGGGATGGCTACACCTTC
clone_size: -
v_call: TRBV6-5
d_call: TRBD1
j_call: TRBJ1-2

cdr3_aa: CASSQDEFPNQPQHF
cdr3_nt: TGCGCCAGCAGCCAAGATGAGTTCCCAAATCAGCCCCAGCATTTT
clone_size: -
v_call: TRBV4-1
d_call: -
j_call: TRBJ1-5

cdr3_aa: CASSLRGAATGNTIYF
cdr3_nt: TGTGCCAGCAGCTTGCGGGGGGCCGCAACAGGAAACACCATATATTTT
clone_size: -
v_call: TRBV7-9
d_call: -
j_call: TRBJ1-3

cdr3_aa: CASIRTPSGNTIYF
cdr3_nt: TGTGCCAGCATCAGAACTCCCTCTGGAAACACCATATATTTT
clone_size: -
v_call: TRBV6-5
d_call: -
j_call: TRBJ1-3

cdr3_aa: CASSLVVGTDTQYF
cdr3_nt: TGTGCCAGCAGCTTAGTTGTAGGGACAGATACGCAGTATTTT
clone_size: -
v_call: TRBV7-8
d_call: -
j_call: TRBJ2-3

cdr3_aa: CASSENRGAEAFF
cdr3_nt: TGTGCCAGCAGCGAGAACAGGGGCGCTGAAGCTTTCTTT
clone_size: -
v_call: TRBV6-5
d_call: TRBD1
j_call: TRBJ1-1

cdr3_aa: CASSLGRNLRNEQFF
cdr3_nt: TGTGCCAGCAGCTTAGGACGGAACCTTAGGAATGAGCAGTTCTTC
clone_size: -
v_call: TRBV7-2
d_call: -
j_call: TRBJ2-1

cdr3_aa: CASSLVGTLGNQPQHF
cdr3_nt: TGTGCCAGCAGCTTGGTTGGGACGTTGGGGAATCAGCCCCAGCATTTT
clone_size: -
v_call: TRBV5-5
d_call: -
j_call: TRBJ1-5

cdr3_aa: CASSKENRDSGNTIYF
cdr3_nt: TGTGCCAGCTCGAAAGAAAACCGGGACAGTGGAAACACCATATATTTT
clone_size: once
v_call: TRBV18
d_call: TRBD1
j_call: TRBJ1-3

cdr3_aa: CASSPTGDESGTQYF
cdr3_nt: TGTGCCAGCAGCCCAACAGGGGATGAGTCTGGGACCCAGTACTTC
clone_size: -
v_call: TRBV6-5
d_call: TRBD1
j_call: TRBJ2-5

cdr3_aa: CASSVGTNTDTQYF
cdr3_nt: TGTGCCAGTAGTGTCGGGACTAACACAGATACGCAGTATTTT
clone_size: -
v_call: TRBV19
d_call: TRBD2
j_call: TRBJ2-3

cdr3_aa: CASSSDVGYEQYF
cdr3_nt: TGTGCCAGCAGCTCGGACGTCGGCTACGAGCAGTACTTC
clone_size: few
v_call: TRBV5-4
d_call: -
j_call: TRBJ2-7

cdr3_aa: CASSIRLYGTDTQYF
cdr3_nt: TGTGCCAGTAGTATCCGGTTGTATGGCACAGATACGCAGTATTTT
clone_size: -
v_call: TRBV19
d_call: -
j_call: TRBJ2-3